Below, 20 T cell receptor beta chains from the same sample are listed, as sequenced in a study of shared clonotypes between healthy human individuals. Method: immunoSEQ multiplex PCR; TCRdb's copy keeps in-frame clones and lacks some. The sample has fewer than 1.8 million clones, approximately 98.5% seen once; the top ten hold about 0.34%. Source material: naive CD4+ T cells sorted from blood. Subset meaning: CD45RA+ positively selected. The receptors come from a man aged 30 to 45 in good health.

V and J are TRBV7-2 and TRBJ1-4; the match to TRBD1 covers 7 bases. Germline loops: CDR1 SGHTA, CDR2 FQGNSA. This CDR3 spans 14 amino acids. The V gene end was trimmed by 5 bases and the J gene end by 3 bases; junction bases not matched to a gene: 3. The CDR3 is CASSKGAANEKLFF. CDR3 DNA: TGTGCCAGCAGCAAGGGGGCGGCTAATGAAAAACTGTTTTTT. Full variable domain (outside the CDR3, taken from reference TRBV7-2 and TRBJ1-4): GAGVSQSPSNKVTEKGKDVELRCDPISGHTALYWYRQSLGQGLEFLIYFQGNSAPDKSGLPSDRFSAERTGGSVSTLTIQRTQQEDSAVYLCASSKGAANEKLFFGSGTQLSVL.

The chain combines TRBV19 with TRBJ1-1, with D possibly being TRBD1 (6 bases). The CDR3 length is 15 residues. Trimming removed 2 bases at V and 0 bases at J, with 10 bases between. Germline V gene data show CDR1 as LNHDA and CDR2 as SQIVND (reference sequence). CDR3 DNA: TGTGCCAGTAGTATACGGGGGCGGATGAACACTGAAGCTTTCTTT. It codes for CASSIRGRMNTEAFF. Based on the CDR3 plus reference TRBV19 and TRBJ1-1, the full variable domain is DGGITQSPKYLFRKEGQNVTLSCEQNLNHDAMYWYRQDPGQGLRLIYYSQIVNDFQKGDIAEGYSVSREKKESFPLTVTSAQKNPTAFYLCASSIRGRMNTEAFFGQGTRLTVV.

V gene TRBV4-1 combines with J gene TRBJ2-1, with 8 positions matching TRBD2. Germline-derived CDR1 and CDR2 are MGHRA and YSYEKL. This CDR3 spans 16 amino acids. V trimming: 3 bases; J trimming: 8 bases; junction bases outside the gene matches: 12. CDR3 region: CASSHRGAGGVYEQFF. CDR3 DNA sequence: TGCGCCAGCAGCCATAGGGGCGCGGGAGGAGTATATGAGCAGTTCTTC.

In DNA form, the CDR3 reads TGTGCCAGCAGTGAAGGAGCGAACACTGAAGCTTTCTTT. Encoded protein: CASSEGANTEAFF. V and J are TRBV6-1 and TRBJ1-1, with unresolved D. This CDR3 is built from 13 residues. Germline V gives CDR1 MNHNS, CDR2 SASEGT. Trimming shortened V by 1 base and J by 1 base, and 4 bases separated the two germline ends.

V gene TRBV30 combines with J gene TRBJ1-4; no clear D gene. V lost 2 bases and J lost 7, with 14 bases in between. This CDR3 comprises 14 residues. Germline CDR1 and CDR2: GTSNPN and SVGIG (reference sequence). The CDR3 coding sequence is TGTGCCTGGAGTACTGGGTGGGGAACTGAAAAACTGTTTTTT. Its translation is CAWSTGWGTEKLFF.

The chain recombines TRBV18 with TRBJ2-2; possible D gene TRBD2, 5 bases. Looked up from germline, CDR1 is KGHSH and CDR2 is LQKENI. This CDR3 comprises 15 residues. Trimming took off 4 bases at V and 4 bases at J, with 13 bases between the two ends. CDR3 loop: CASSLLVRGTGELFF. For the CDR3, the DNA is TGTGCCAGCTCACTTCTGGTTCGGGGCACCGGGGAGCTGTTTTTT.

CDR3 sequence (DNA): TGTGCCAGCAGTTTCTACCGCGCCTCCTACGAGCAGTACTTC. Translation gives CASSFYRASYEQYF. This chain links TRBV27 with TRBJ2-7; unclear D gene. Trimming left V 3 bases short and J 0 bases short, with 9 bases between. The germline V gene has CDR1 MNHEY and CDR2 SMNVEV (reference sequence). This CDR3 has 14 amino acids.

In the case of this clone: At the DNA level, this CDR3 is encoded by other sequences in the same sample as well. The chain uses TRBV29-1 and TRBJ2-5; TRBD2 matches at 13 bases. The junction had 5 bases not matched to a gene; V was cut back by 6 bases and J by 4 bases. Per the germline V gene, CDR1 is SQVTM and CDR2 is ANQGSEA. This CDR3 has 14 residues. DNA of the CDR3: TGCAGCGTGGCCGGGACTAGCGGGACAGAGACCCAGTACTTC. Its translation is CSVAGTSGTETQYF.

V gene TRBV9 combines with J gene TRBJ2-4; D is uncertain. CDR3 size: 14 residues. CDR1 is SGDLS and CDR2 is YYNGEE in the germline V gene. Trimming took 2 bases from V and 8 from J, leaving 14 bases between them. The CDR3 loop is CASSVRPSVDIQYF. In nucleotides, the CDR3 is TGTGCCAGCAGCGTTAGGCCCTCTGTGGACATTCAGTACTTC. The complete variable domain, with remaining parts taken from reference TRBV9 and TRBJ2-4, reads DSGVTQTPKHLITATGQRVTLRCSPRSGDLSVYWYQQSLDQGLQFLIQYYNGEERAKGNILERFSAQQFPDLHSELNLSSLELGDSALYFCASSVRPSVDIQYFGAGTRLSVL.

The chain links TRBV18 to TRBJ2-1; 8 nucleotides line up with TRBD2. The CDR3 runs to 15 residues. CDR1 and CDR2 from the germline V gene are KGHSH and LQKENI. The ends lost 6 bases at V and 6 bases at J; junction bases unmatched: 10. The CDR3 reads CASSSTSGNSNEQFF. DNA of the CDR3: TGTGCCAGCTCCTCCACTAGCGGAAACTCCAATGAGCAGTTCTTC.

This sequence joins TRBV5-4 and TRBJ2-5, with D tentatively TRBD1 (5 bases). The germline V gene encodes CDR1 SGHNT and CDR2 YYREEE (reference sequence). The CDR3 totals 15 residues. V lost 0 bases and J 5 bases, leaving 14 bases between the germline ends. The CDR3 nucleotides read TGTGCCAGCAGCTTGGTGATGGGGCCAGGGGAGACCCAGTACTTC. Protein: CASSLVMGPGETQYF.

This chain uses TRBV5-1 with TRBJ2-2, with 8 bases lining up with TRBD1. V dropped 1 base and J dropped 1; count of bases not matched to a gene: 9. Per germline, CDR1 SGHRS and CDR2 YFSETQ. CDR3 length equals 18 residues. The DNA of the CDR3 is TGCGCCAGCAGCTTGCGCTCTGGACAGGGTAGGAACACCGGGGAGCTGTTTTTT. This codes for CASSLRSGQGRNTGELFF.

This chain links TRBV21-1 with TRBJ2-7. TRBV21-1 is a recognized pseudogene. The CDR3 runs 13 residues. This chain's CDR3 is CASSRPKGGEQYF. DNA for the CDR3: TGTGCCAGCAGCCGACCGAAGGGCGGCGAGCAGTACTTC.

The gene calls are TRBV28 and TRBJ2-1; D is possibly TRBD1 or TRBD2 (5 bases each). CDR1 is MDHEN and CDR2 is SYDVKM in the germline V gene. This CDR3 comprises 13 residues. Between the trimmed V and J ends, which lost 11 bases and 7 bases, there was a span of 18 bases. CDR3 loop: CAWGRSGRNEQFF. The DNA for the CDR3 is TGTGCCTGGGGACGTTCAGGGCGGAATGAGCAGTTCTTC.

V and J are TRBV14 and TRBJ1-2; no firm D call. The V gene's germline CDR1 is SGHDN and CDR2 FVKESK. The ends were cut back, 4 bases at V and 0 bases at J, with 9 bases in the middle. This CDR3 spans 14 amino acids. The CDR3 bases are TGTGCCAGCAGCCTCACGGGAGCTAACTATGGCTACACCTTC. This codes for CASSLTGANYGYTF.

The gene calls are TRBV4-3 and TRBJ1-3; D is uncertain. Germline CDR1 is LGHNA and CDR2 is YSLEER. CDR3 size: 15 residues. V was clipped by 0 bases and J by 8 bases, with 14 bases between them. This chain's CDR3 is CASSQDPGRADTIYF. The CDR3 DNA reads as TGCGCCAGCAGCCAAGACCCCGGGAGGGCGGACACCATATATTTT.

The chain is built from TRBV6-5 and TRBJ2-7; D possibly corresponds to TRBD2 (6 bases). This CDR3 has 14 amino acids. Germline V gene data show CDR1 as MNHEY and CDR2 as SVGAGI. Trimming took 2 bases from V and 6 from J, leaving 14 bases between them. DNA for the CDR3: TGTGCCAGCAGTTACGATGGGAGGTTATTCGAGCAGTACTTC. This encodes CASSYDGRLFEQYF.

The chain links TRBV28 to TRBJ2-2; D remains unclear. The CDR3 sequence is 13 residues long. Germline CDR1 MDHEN, CDR2 SYDVKM. Deletions cut 3 bases from V and 8 bases from J, with 10 bases between. The DNA of the CDR3 is TGTGCCAGCAGTTTCGGTCCGATGGGGGAGCTGTTTTTT. Translating it yields CASSFGPMGELFF. Full variable domain (remainder filled in from reference TRBV28 and TRBJ2-2): DVKVTQSSRYLVKRTGEKVFLECVQDMDHENMFWYRQDPGLGLRLIYFSYDVKMKEKGDIPEGYSVSREKKERFSLILESASTNQTSMYLCASSFGPMGELFFGEGSRLTVL.

This chain connects TRBV29-1 to TRBJ1-1, with D maybe TRBD1 (5 bases). CDR1 is SQVTM and CDR2 is ANQGSEA in the germline V gene. Deletions cut 2 bases from V and 0 bases from J, with 10 bases between. The CDR3 is 14 residues long. The CDR3 sequence: CSVELTVMNTEAFF. CDR3 coding DNA: TGCAGCGTTGAACTGACAGTAATGAACACTGAAGCTTTCTTT.

The chain combines TRBV11-2 with TRBJ2-7; 11 bases match TRBD2. Trimming cost V 2 bases and J 5 bases; bases outside gene matches: 8. Per germline, CDR1 SGHAT and CDR2 FQNNGV. The CDR3 loop spans 16 amino acids. The CDR3 bases are TGTGCCAGCAGCTTATTGGGGACTAGCGGCACCCACGAGCAGTACTTC. This codes for CASSLLGTSGTHEQYF.